This TCR beta chain originates from a study of OX40 agonist ivuxolimab in advanced cancers. Overall study: Patients assigned to dose escalation were diagnosed with hepatocellular carcinoma, melanoma, renal cell or head and neck cancer. Study-wide results and caveats: More expanded clones were found, on average, in CD8+ than in CD4+ T cells. The authors also found low normalized T-cell clonal expansion in some nonresponders.

TCRdb's copy holds only in-frame clones and misses some; the assay was immunoSEQ multiplex PCR. This sample carries fewer than 14,000 clones, roughly 74% of them seen once, and the ten largest clones take less than 45%. A word on this clone: Its antigen is as yet unknown.

Sequences were derived from CD4+ or CD8+ T cells sorted from blood, sampled in a trial of the OX40 agonist ivuxolimab. This TCR was sampled from an adult with an advanced solid tumor such as melanoma, head and neck, liver or kidney cancer.

The CDR3 DNA is TGTGCCAGCAGTGAACTTCGGCTAGCGGGAGAAGAGACCCAGTACTTC. It encodes CASSELRLAGEETQYF. This rearrangement joins TRBV2 to TRBJ2-5, with 10 bases fitting TRBD2. Germline CDR1 SNHLY, CDR2 FYNNEI. The CDR3 extends over 16 amino acids. The V gene end was trimmed by 2 bases and the J gene end by 3 bases; junction bases not matched to a gene: 6. The full variable domain, rest sourced from reference TRBV2 and TRBJ2-5, is EPEVTQTPSHQVTQMGQEVILRCVPISNHLYFYWYRQILGQKVEFLVSFYNNEISEKSEIFDDQFSVERPDGSNFTLKIRSTKLEDSAMYFCASSELRLAGEETQYFGPGTRLLVL.